The 5 T cell receptor beta chains listed next were all sequenced from one sample in a study of T cell repertoires in cytomegalovirus infection (dated by TCRdb to between 2018 and 2021). No cognate antigen is known for these TCRs. TCRdb names Illumina HiSeq 1500 as the instrument used. TCRdb reprocessing: public reads trimmed at Q25 with fastp, clones called with MiXCR, in-frame beta chains kept. Rows are combined by CDR3 protein, so each entry shows the most common genes and DNA. The table for this sample lists some 900,000 distinct CDR3 sequences; 32% of them were counted only once. Jointly, the top ten make up around an eighth of the sample. Taken with the paper, the label for treatment or condition translates to: in vitro stimulation with specific CMV peptide epitopes to enrich CMV-specific T cells. This specimen was cultured CD8+ T cells from PBMCs, taken from culture after CMV antigen stimulation. These receptors originate from a human donor in good health (CMV status not recorded). Some clones in this sample may be carry-over from other donors' samples.

This clonotype occurred a few times. The rearrangement joins TRBV19 to TRBJ2-7; tentatively, D is TRBD1 or TRBD2 (5 bases each). The CDR3 has 11 residues. Germline V CDR1 and CDR2: LNHDA, SQIVND (reference sequence). V was shortened by 7 bases and J by 6 bases, with 10 bases between the two germline ends. The CDR3 DNA reads TGTGCCAGTACAGGGACCGGCGAGCAGTACTTC. This codes for CASTGTGEQYF. Drawing the rest from reference TRBV19 and TRBJ2-7, the complete variable domain is DGGITQSPKYLFRKEGQNVTLSCEQNLNHDAMYWYRQDPGQGLRLIYYSQIVNDFQKGDIAEGYSVSREKKESFPLTVTSAQKNPTAFYLCASTGTGEQYFGPGTRLTVT.

The sample holds many counts of this clonotype. The rearrangement links TRBV7-2 to TRBJ2-3, with a possible D match to TRBD2 (5 bases). Looked up from germline, CDR1 is SGHTA and CDR2 is FQGNSA. The CDR3 spans 14 residues. V lost 4 bases and J lost 2, with 10 bases in between. The CDR3 reads CASSSGGYTDTQYF. The CDR3, as DNA: TGTGCCAGCAGCTCCGGAGGCTACACAGATACGCAGTATTTT.

The chain couples TRBV4-1 to TRBJ2-7; 7 bases match TRBD1. The germline CDR1 and CDR2 sequences are MGHRA and YSYEKL. Losses at the gene ends were 1 base for V and 5 bases for J; bases not matched to a gene: 2. The CDR3 is made up of 13 amino acids. This chain's CDR3 is CASSQVRGNEQYV. In DNA, the CDR3 is TGCGCCAGCAGCCAAGTCAGGGGGAACGAGCAGTACGTC.

The chain couples TRBV6-1 to TRBJ2-5; 10 nucleotides match TRBD1. V shed 10 bases and J 5 bases; nucleotides not matched to a gene: 4. The germline CDR1 and CDR2 sequences are MNHNS and SASEGT. The CDR3 extends over 12 amino acids. CDR3 nucleotides: TGTGCCACTAGACAGGGGGCTGAGACCCAGTACTTC. Translating it yields CATRQGAETQYF.

The chain recombines TRBV19 with TRBJ2-6; maybe TRBD1 (6 bases). Trimming took off 5 bases at V and 2 bases at J, with 16 bases between the two ends. Germline assignment: CDR1 LNHDA and CDR2 SQIVND (reference sequence). The CDR3 has 17 amino acids. CDR3 residues: CASSQFTGFTGANVLTF. The CDR3, as DNA: TGTGCCAGTAGTCAATTCACAGGGTTTACTGGGGCCAACGTCCTGACTTTC.